This TCR beta chain was sequenced during a study of CD8 T cells in Susac syndrome. Random hexamers were used to reverse transcribe an amount of about 0.45 to 1 ug RNA. Amplification of TCR beta CDR3 was carried out by immunoSEQ multiplex PCR, which covered 54 Vbeta and 13 Jbeta segments. TCRdb re-called the immunoSEQ multiplex PCR reads with MiXCR, one entry per CDR3 protein. The sample lists 180,000 or so distinct CDR3 sequences, about 95% occurring once. The CDR3 loop spans 13 amino acids. V shed 0 bases and J shed 2 bases, with 5 bases lying between them. The germline gives CDR1 KGHSH, CDR2 LQKENI.

The receptor's source is a human donor in good health. Sequences were obtained from CD4+ T cells from PBMCs. The gene calls are TRBV18 and TRBJ2-7, with unresolved D. CDR3 sequence (DNA): TGTGCCAGCTCACCACCATCAGCCTACGAGCAGTACTTC. Amino acids: CASSPPSAYEQYF.